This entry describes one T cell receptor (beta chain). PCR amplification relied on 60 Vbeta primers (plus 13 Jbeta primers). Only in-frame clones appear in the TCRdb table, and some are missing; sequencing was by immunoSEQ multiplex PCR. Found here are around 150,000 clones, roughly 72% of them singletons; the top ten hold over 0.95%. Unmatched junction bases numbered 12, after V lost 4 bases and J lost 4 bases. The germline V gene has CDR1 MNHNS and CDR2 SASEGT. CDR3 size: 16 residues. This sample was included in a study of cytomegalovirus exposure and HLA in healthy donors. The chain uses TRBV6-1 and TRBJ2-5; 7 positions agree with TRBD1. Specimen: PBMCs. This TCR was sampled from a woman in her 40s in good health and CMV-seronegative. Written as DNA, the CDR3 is TGTGCCAGCAGTGGTATATCAGGGGGATTTCGAGAGACCCAGTACTTC. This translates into CASSGISGGFRETQYF.